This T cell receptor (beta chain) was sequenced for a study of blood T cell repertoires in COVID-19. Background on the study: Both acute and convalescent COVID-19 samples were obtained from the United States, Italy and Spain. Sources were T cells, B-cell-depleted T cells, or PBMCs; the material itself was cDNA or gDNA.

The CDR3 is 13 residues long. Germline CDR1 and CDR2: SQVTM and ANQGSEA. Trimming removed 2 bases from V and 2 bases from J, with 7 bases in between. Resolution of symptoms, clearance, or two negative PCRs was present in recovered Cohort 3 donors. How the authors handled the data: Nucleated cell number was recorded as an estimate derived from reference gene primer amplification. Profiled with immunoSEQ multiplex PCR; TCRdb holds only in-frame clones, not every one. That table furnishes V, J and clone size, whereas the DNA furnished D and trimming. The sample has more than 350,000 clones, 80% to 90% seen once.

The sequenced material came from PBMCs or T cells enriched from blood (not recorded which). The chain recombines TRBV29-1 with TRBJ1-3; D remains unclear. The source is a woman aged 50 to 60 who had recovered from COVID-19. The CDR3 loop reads CSVETEAGNTIYF. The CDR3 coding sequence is TGCAGCGTTGAAACAGAAGCTGGAAACACCATATATTTT.